The 13 T cell receptor beta chains below were found in one sample sequenced in a study of esophageal squamous cell carcinoma under preoperative chemotherapy. TCRdb re-called the PCR reads through MiXCR, storing one row per CDR3 protein. The repertoire holds around 34,000 distinct CDR3 sequences, with approximately 55% as singletons. Time point given: after preoperative PTX-NDP chemotherapy. The specimen was collected from a patient given preoperative chemotherapy. The origin of the receptors is a human donor with esophageal squamous cell carcinoma. The donor label of this sample is uncertain.

At least ten counts were recorded for this clonotype. V gene TRBV11-2 combines with J gene TRBJ2-3; D is unresolved. The CDR3 loop spans 12 amino acids. Looked up from germline, CDR1 is SGHAT and CDR2 is FQNNGV. V was cut by 3 bases and J by 1 base, with 2 bases left in between. CDR3 amino acids: CASSLGTDTQYF. The CDR3 coding sequence is TGTGCCAGCAGCTTGGGCACAGATACGCAGTATTTT. The full variable domain, its missing parts supplied by reference TRBV11-2 and TRBJ2-3, is EAGVAQSPRYKIIEKRQSVAFWCNPISGHATLYWYQQILGQGPKLLIQFQNNGVVDDSQLPKDRFSAERLKGVDSTLKIQPAKLEDSAVYLCASSLGTDTQYFGPGTRLTVL.

The V and J genes are TRBV7-6 and TRBJ2-3; D unresolved. V lost 0 bases to trimming and J lost 4 bases, with 5 bases between them. Germline-derived CDR1 and CDR2 are SGHVS and FNYEAQ. This CDR3 region has 13 residues. Here the CDR3 DNA reads TGTGCCAGCAGCTTAGCAACGGCAGATACGCAGTATTTT. This translates into CASSLATADTQYF.

V is TRBV20-1 and J is TRBJ2-3; the match to TRBD1 covers 7 bases. The CDR3 totals 14 residues. With 5 bases clipped from V and 4 bases from J, the junction kept 9 bases outside the gene matches. Germline loops: CDR1 DFQATT, CDR2 SNEGSKA (reference sequence). CDR3 residues: CSAADRDGSDTQYF. CDR3 DNA sequence: TGCAGTGCTGCCGACAGGGATGGCTCAGATACGCAGTATTTT.

This clonotype showed up just a few times. The J gene is TRBJ2-2, the V gene TRBV19; the match to TRBD2 covers 7 bases. The CDR3 spans 15 residues. CDR1 and CDR2 from the germline V gene are LNHDA and SQIVND (reference sequence). V gave up 8 bases and J gave up 4 bases; unmatched junction bases: 10. The CDR3 protein is CASHRASGLTGELFF. The CDR3 coding sequence is TGTGCCAGTCATAGGGCTAGCGGACTCACCGGGGAGCTGTTTTTT.

A single count supports this clonotype. The junction and the germline gene differ at one end; a read error may be behind it. CDR3 in amino acids: CASSFQARGTDTQFF. CDR3 bases: TGTGCCAGCAGTTTCCAGGCTAGGGGCACAGATACGCAGTTTTTC. This rearrangement joins TRBV6-2 or TRBV6-3 to TRBJ2-1; a possible D gene is TRBD1 (5 bases). CDR1 and CDR2 from the germline V gene are MNHEY and SVGEGT. The length of the CDR3 is 15 residues.

This clonotype was observed at least ten times. This chain joins TRBV5-6 and TRBJ2-3; the D is unclear. There are 14 residues in the CDR3. V was shortened by 0 bases and J by 2 bases, with 7 bases between the two germline ends. Germline V lookup: CDR1 SGHDT, CDR2 YYEEEE. CDR3: CASSLVTTTDTQYF. CDR3 nucleotides: TGTGCCAGCAGCTTGGTCACCACCACAGATACGCAGTATTTT.

This clonotype was observed many times. This chain connects TRBV6-4 to TRBJ2-2; D is perhaps TRBD2 (6 bases). The V gene lost 4 bases and the J gene lost 4 bases, with 10 bases spanning the gap. Germline lookup yields CDR1 MRHNA and CDR2 SNTAGT. This CDR3 is 14 amino acids long. CDR3 in DNA: TGTGCCAGCAGTGTGGTCGGGGGCACCGGGGAGCTGTTTTTT. As protein: CASSVVGGTGELFF.

This clonotype turned up a few times. The chain carries TRBV7-8 and TRBJ2-7; possibly TRBD2 for D (6 bases). The CDR3 length is 14 residues. Germline CDR1 is SGHVS and CDR2 is FQNEAQ. V was trimmed by 2 bases and J by 4 bases, leaving 12 bases between them. As DNA, the CDR3 is TGTGCCAGCAGCTTAAGCGGGCCTTATTACGAGCAGTACTTC. Translated: CASSLSGPYYEQYF.

The chain employs TRBV7-2 and TRBJ2-5; a possible D gene is TRBD2 (5 bases). V was clipped by 5 bases and J by 1 base, with 11 bases between them. This CDR3 has 14 residues. Per the germline V gene, CDR1 is SGHTA and CDR2 is FQGNSA. The CDR3 coding sequence is TGTGCCAGCAGCGGCGGCCTAGCCCAAGAGACCCAGTACTTC. Amino acid sequence: CASSGGLAQETQYF.

In this sample, this clonotype turned up many times. The V and J genes are TRBV7-9 and TRBJ1-2; D gene unclear. V was clipped by 0 bases and J by 8 bases, with 7 bases between them. CDR3 length: 12 amino acids. Germline CDR1 is SEHNR and CDR2 is FQNEAQ (reference sequence). The chain's CDR3 is CASSLAEEGYTF. CDR3 nucleotide sequence: TGTGCCAGCAGCTTAGCCGAGGAGGGCTACACCTTC. Complete variable domain (other parts from reference TRBV7-9 and TRBJ1-2): DTGVSQNPRHKITKRGQNVTFRCDPISEHNRLYWYRQTLGQGPEFLTYFQNEAQLEKSRLLSDRFSAERPKGSFSTLEIQRTEQGDSAMYLCASSLAEEGYTFGSGTRLTVV.

The chain uses TRBV7-9 and TRBJ2-7, with 9 nucleotides matching TRBD1. After removal of 9 bases from V and 6 bases from J, the junction contained 12 bases not matched to a gene. This CDR3 has 14 amino acids. The germline CDR1 and CDR2 sequences are SEHNR and FQNEAQ (reference sequence). The DNA for the CDR3 is TGTGCCAGTATCCGGGACAGGGACTCCCGCGAGCAGTACTTC. Encoded protein: CASIRDRDSREQYF.

The chain uses TRBV7-6 and TRBJ2-3; 10 bases match TRBD1. Germline assignment: CDR1 SGHVS and CDR2 FNYEAQ. V dropped 5 bases and J dropped 12; count of bases not matched to a gene: 20. The CDR3 spans 17 residues. CDR3 amino acids: CASSPAGQGYGKNIQYF. CDR3 sequence (DNA): TGTGCCAGCAGCCCCGCGGGACAGGGGTATGGCAAAAACATTCAGTATTTT.

This clonotype was observed at least ten times. The chain is built from TRBV12-3 or TRBV12-4 and TRBJ2-1; 9 nucleotides align to TRBD1. J was trimmed by 7 bases and V by 6 bases; bases with no gene match: 10. There are 15 residues in the CDR3. The CDR3 loop is CASSPRDREGNEQFF. CDR3 DNA sequence: TGTGCCAGCAGCCCCCGGGACAGGGAGGGAAATGAGCAGTTCTTC.